Included here is one T cell receptor beta chain sequence, with context. CD45RO-negative cells were positively selected for CCR7, leaving out terminally differentiated effector memory CD45RA+ cells. The donors were adults (healthy and HIV-negative) with no recent acute infections or vaccinations. This sample was included in a study of shared clonotypes between healthy human individuals. Study-wide background: A couple of women and a few men aged 18 to 49 served as donors.

Trimming cost V 3 bases and J 0 bases, with 11 bases left between them. CDR1 KGHSH and CDR2 LQKENI come from the germline V gene. This CDR3 region has 15 residues. Profiling relied on immunoSEQ multiplex PCR, and the TCRdb table lists in-frame clones only, not all of them. The sample has roughly 2.1 million clones, 93% seen once; the top ten hold 1.5% to 2%. This sequence originates from a man aged 18 to 29 in good health. Some clones in this sample may be carry-over from other donors' samples. Sequencing was carried out using naive CD8+ T cells from PBMCs. This chain connects TRBV18 to TRBJ1-1, with D uncertain. CDR3 sequence: CASSPVRNMNTEAFF. DNA of the CDR3: TGTGCCAGCTCACCGGTGAGGAACATGAACACTGAAGCTTTCTTT.